Listed here are 8 T cell receptor beta chains from one sample, sequenced in a study of STAT5B mutations in CD4+ large granular lymphocyte leukemia. The data were produced by immunoSEQ multiplex PCR, yet TCRdb's version contains in-frame clones alone and is incomplete. The sample holds 20,000 or so clones, about 78% seen once. Specimen: CD4+ T cells from blood buffy coats. Source of these receptors: a human donor in good health.

The V call is TRBV7-9, the J call TRBJ2-3, with no clear D. The CDR3 has 13 amino acids. In germline, CDR1 is SEHNR, CDR2 FQNEAQ (reference sequence). The V end lost 4 bases, the J end lost 4 bases, and 9 bases lay between the germline ends. CDR3 sequence reads: CASSSAGADTQYF. CDR3 nucleotide sequence: TGTGCCAGCAGCTCCGCAGGAGCAGATACGCAGTATTTT.

The chain combines TRBV30 with TRBJ1-4, with 9 positions matching TRBD1. The germline CDR1 and CDR2 sequences are GTSNPN and SVGIG (reference sequence). V gave up 3 bases and J gave up 7 bases; unmatched junction bases: 9. There are 15 residues in the CDR3. For the CDR3, the DNA is TGTGCCTGGAGCTTGTTTCGGGACAGGGCTGAAAAACTGTTTTTT. This codes for CAWSLFRDRAEKLFF. Using reference TRBV30 and TRBJ1-4 for the parts outside the CDR3, the full variable domain is SQTIHQWPATLVQPVGSPLSLECTVEGTSNPNLYWYRQAAGRGLQLLFYSVGIGQISSEVPQNLSASRPQDRQFILSSKKLLLSDSGFYLCAWSLFRDRAEKLFFGSGTQLSVL.

The rearrangement joins TRBV19 to TRBJ2-2; 9 nucleotides match TRBD2. Germline-derived CDR1 and CDR2 are LNHDA and SQIVND (reference sequence). The CDR3 sequence is 16 residues long. The J segment lost 5 bases and the V segment lost 6 bases, leaving 10 bases of the junction unmatched. CDR3 region: CASRASGTRRTGELFF. CDR3 DNA sequence: TGTGCCAGTAGGGCTAGCGGGACTCGTCGGACCGGGGAGCTGTTTTTT. The full variable domain, its missing parts supplied by reference TRBV19 and TRBJ2-2, is DGGITQSPKYLFRKEGQNVTLSCEQNLNHDAMYWYRQDPGQGLRLIYYSQIVNDFQKGDIAEGYSVSREKKESFPLTVTSAQKNPTAFYLCASRASGTRRTGELFFGEGSRLTVL.

A few counts support this clone. The chain uses TRBV11-3 and TRBJ2-2; maybe TRBD1 (6 bases). CDR1 SGHNT and CDR2 YENEEA come from the germline V gene. CDR3 length: 13 amino acids. The V and J ends lost 3 bases and 7 bases respectively, with 9 bases between them. The CDR3 DNA is TGTGCCAGCAGCTTGGAAGGGGGCGGGGAGCTGTTTTTT. This translates into CASSLEGGGELFF.

J is TRBJ1-1 and V is TRBV7-3; maybe TRBD1 (6 bases). In germline, CDR1 is SGHTA, CDR2 FQGTGA. V lost 5 bases and J lost 1, with 17 bases in between. The CDR3 has 16 residues. The CDR3 is CASSHGAGAANTEAFF. For the CDR3, the DNA is TGTGCCAGCAGCCACGGCGCGGGGGCGGCGAACACTGAAGCTTTCTTT.

There are a few counts of this clone. The chain is built from TRBV30 and TRBJ1-1; weak D call: TRBD1 (5 bases). Germline values: CDR1 GTSNPN, CDR2 SVGIG (reference sequence). Trimming removed 6 bases from V and 5 bases from J, with 13 bases in between. This CDR3 comprises 12 residues. The CDR3 sequence: CACPRGGTEAFF. In DNA, the CDR3 is TGTGCCTGTCCTCGGGGGGGGACTGAAGCTTTCTTT.

The genes are TRBV6-1 and TRBJ1-4, with 11 bases that match TRBD1. The junction had 4 bases not matched to a gene; V was cut back by 0 bases and J by 10 bases. This CDR3 has 15 residues. Germline assignment: CDR1 MNHNS and CDR2 SASEGT. CDR3 region: CASSEAVGTGGKLFF. The CDR3 nucleotides are TGTGCCAGCAGTGAAGCTGTGGGGACAGGGGGAAAACTGTTTTTT.

The CDR3 DNA sequence: TGTGCCAGCAGCTTAGTGGGTCAGACCTACGAGCAGTACTTC. Its translation is CASSLVGQTYEQYF. The genes are TRBV11-2 and TRBJ2-7, with D unresolved. The V end lost 1 base, the J end lost 2 bases, and 9 bases lay between the germline ends. CDR1 is SGHAT, CDR2 FQNNGV, per germline. There are 14 residues in the CDR3.